These 3 T cell receptor beta chains originate from one sample sequenced in a study of blood T cell repertoires in COVID-19. This table comes from immunoSEQ multiplex PCR, and its TCRdb copy is limited to in-frame clones, with some not included. Of under 100,000 clones in the sample, approximately 92% are singletons; the top ten hold around 6%. Sequencing used peripheral blood. The receptor source for this set is a woman aged 60-75 years with active COVID-19.

The V gene is TRBV24-1, the J gene TRBJ2-5, with 9 bases fitting TRBD1. V dropped 7 bases and J dropped 5; count of bases not matched to a gene: 10. Germline lookup yields CDR1 KGHDR and CDR2 SFDVKD. This CDR3 is built from 15 residues. The CDR3 spells CATRGTQGAGETQYF. DNA for the CDR3: TGTGCCACCAGAGGAACACAGGGGGCTGGTGAGACCCAGTACTTC.

J is TRBJ2-2 and V is TRBV6-5, with 9 bases identical to TRBD2. The CDR3 consists of 15 residues. Germline loops: CDR1 MNHEY, CDR2 SVGAGI. V dropped 6 bases and J dropped 6; count of bases not matched to a gene: 8. The CDR3: CASSESRGGAGELFF. For the CDR3, the DNA is TGTGCCAGCAGCGAGTCTCGCGGGGGGGCCGGGGAGCTGTTTTTT.

The chain recombines TRBV3-1 (or the pseudogene TRBV3-2) with TRBJ2-2, with 7 bases that match TRBD1. V shed 3 bases, J shed 5 bases, and the junction held 9 bases outside the gene matches. CDR1 is LGHDT and CDR2 is YNNKEL in the germline V gene (reference sequence). CDR3 size: 16 residues. The CDR3 DNA follows: TGTGCCAGCAGCCAGCCCCTATCCAGGGGGACCGGGGAGCTGTTTTTT. Amino acid sequence: CASSQPLSRGTGELFF.